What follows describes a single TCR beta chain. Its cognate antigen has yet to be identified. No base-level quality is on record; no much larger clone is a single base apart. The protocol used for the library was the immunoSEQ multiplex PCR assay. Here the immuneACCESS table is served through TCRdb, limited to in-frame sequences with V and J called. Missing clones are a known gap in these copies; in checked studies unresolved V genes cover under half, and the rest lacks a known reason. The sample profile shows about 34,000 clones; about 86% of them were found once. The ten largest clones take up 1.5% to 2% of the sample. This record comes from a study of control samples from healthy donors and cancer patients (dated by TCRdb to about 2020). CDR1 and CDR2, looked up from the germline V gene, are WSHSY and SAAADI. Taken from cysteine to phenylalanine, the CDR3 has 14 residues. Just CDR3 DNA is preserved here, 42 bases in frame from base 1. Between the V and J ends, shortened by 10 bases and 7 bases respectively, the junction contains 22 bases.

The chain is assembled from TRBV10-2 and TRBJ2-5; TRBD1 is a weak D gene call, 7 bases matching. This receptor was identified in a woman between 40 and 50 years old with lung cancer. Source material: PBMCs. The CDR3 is CATESGGILSTQYF. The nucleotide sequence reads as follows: TGCGCCACCGAATCAGGGGGGATCCTTTCGACCCAGTACTTC.